Below, one T cell receptor beta chain is given with its context. What it recognizes is unknown. These data come from a study of cytomegalovirus exposure and HLA in healthy donors. Study summary: Genotyping showed roughly 76% of some 400 donors falling in the Caucasian-associated ancestry cluster.

Primers: 60 Vbeta forward and 13 Jbeta reverse. The protocol was immunoSEQ multiplex PCR, while the TCRdb copy is restricted to in-frame clones and leaves out a portion. This sample has some 180,000 clones; over 65% occur once, and the top ten carry around 3.4%. Those who donated were healthy bone marrow donors. General study findings and limits: The later analysis indicated that the majority of CMV-associated TCR beta chains appeared HLA-restricted. Reportedly, a later analysis found an Asian-associated ancestry cluster had fewer N-insertions than the roughly 700-donor mean.

Germline V CDR1 and CDR2: KGHSH, LQKENI. CDR3 length: 15 amino acids. The V and J ends lost 4 bases and 1 base respectively, with 11 bases between them. The V and J genes are TRBV18 and TRBJ1-5; D is ambiguous. The source is an older woman in good health and CMV-seropositive. Sequencing was done on a sample of PBMCs. The CDR3 spells CASSRELRSNQPQHF. DNA for the CDR3: TGTGCCAGCTCACGAGAGTTGAGGAGCAATCAGCCCCAGCATTTT.